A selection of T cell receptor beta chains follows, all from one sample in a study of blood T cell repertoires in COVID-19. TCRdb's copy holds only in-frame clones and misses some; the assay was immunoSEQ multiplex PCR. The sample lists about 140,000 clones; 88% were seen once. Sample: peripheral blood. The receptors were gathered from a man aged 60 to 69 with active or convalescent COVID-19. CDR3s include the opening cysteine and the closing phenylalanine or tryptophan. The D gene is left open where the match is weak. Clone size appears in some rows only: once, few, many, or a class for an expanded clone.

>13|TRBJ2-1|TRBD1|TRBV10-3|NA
TGTGCCATCAGTGAGGGACAGGGCGATGAGCAGTTCTTC
CAISEGQGDEQFF
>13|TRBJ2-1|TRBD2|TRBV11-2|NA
TGTGCCAGCAGCTTAGCCGGGACTATTTGGGCGTTCTTC
CASSLAGTIWAFF
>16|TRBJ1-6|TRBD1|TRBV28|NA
TGTGCCAGCATTCCTTCACCGGGACAGGGGAATTCACCCCTCCACTTT
CASIPSPGQGNSPLHF
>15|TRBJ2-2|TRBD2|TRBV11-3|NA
TGTGCCAGCAGCTTAGGATGGCGGGAGACCGGGGAGCTGTTTTTT
CASSLGWRETGELFF
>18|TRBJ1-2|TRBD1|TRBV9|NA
TGTGCCAGCAGCGTAGGGCCCGACGGGACAGACACTAACTATGGCTACACCTTC
CASSVGPDGTDTNYGYTF
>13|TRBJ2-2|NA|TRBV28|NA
TGTGCCAGCACTAATTCTCCGGACAGGGAGCTGTTTTTT
CASTNSPDRELFF
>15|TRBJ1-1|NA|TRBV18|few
TGTGCCAGCTCACCACGGCAGGACTTCGCCACTGAAGCTTTCTTT
CASSPRQDFATEAFF
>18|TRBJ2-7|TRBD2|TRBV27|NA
TGTGCCAGCAGTTTGGTCCCGACTAGCGGGAGGGTCGTCGGCGAGCAGTACTTC
CASSLVPTSGRVVGEQYF
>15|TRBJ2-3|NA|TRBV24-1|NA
TGTGCCACCAGTGATCAACAGACGAGCACAGATACGCAGTATTTT
CATSDQQTSTDTQYF
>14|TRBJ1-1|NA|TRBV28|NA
TGTGCCAGCATCCTAGGGGGGGCTGGAACTGAAGCTTTCTTT
CASILGGAGTEAFF
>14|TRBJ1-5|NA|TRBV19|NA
TGTGCCAGTAGTACCCGACAGGCAGGGCAGCCCCAGCATTTT
CASSTRQAGQPQHF
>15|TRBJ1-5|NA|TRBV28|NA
TGTGCCAGCAGTTTCTCGGGGGGAAGCAATCAGCCCCAGCATTTT
CASSFSGGSNQPQHF
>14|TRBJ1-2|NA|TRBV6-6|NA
TGTGCCAGCAGATTCAGACGACACGAGTATGGCTACACCTTC
CASRFRRHEYGYTF
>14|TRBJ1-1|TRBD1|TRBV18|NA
TGTGCCAGCTCATCGGGACAGCTAAACACTGAAGCTTTCTTT
CASSSGQLNTEAFF
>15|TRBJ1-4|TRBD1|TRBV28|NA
TGTGCCAGCAGTTCCACCCCAGGGGGCAACGAAAAACTGTTTTTT
CASSSTPGGNEKLFF
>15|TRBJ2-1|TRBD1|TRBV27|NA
TGTGCCAGCAGTGGGGCCGGGACAGGGAACAATGAGCAGTTCTTC
CASSGAGTGNNEQFF
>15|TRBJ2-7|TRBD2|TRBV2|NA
TGTGCCAGCAGTGGAGGCGGGGGTTTCACATCCGAGCAGTACTTC
CASSGGGGFTSEQYF
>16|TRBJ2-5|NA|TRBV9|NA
TGTGCCAGCAGCGCTCGGCGGGGCGAGGGGCAAGAGACCCAGTACTTC
CASSARRGEGQETQYF
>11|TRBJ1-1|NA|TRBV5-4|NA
TGTGCCAGCAGAACGGGCACTGAAGCTTTCTTT
CASRTGTEAFF
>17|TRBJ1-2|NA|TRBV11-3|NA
TGTGCCAGCAGCTTTGTCCCGGAGGGGTCCACTAACTATGGCTACACCTTC
CASSFVPEGSTNYGYTF
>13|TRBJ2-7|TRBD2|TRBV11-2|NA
TGTGCCAGCAGCCCGTACAGCGGGGACGAGCAGTACTTC
CASSPYSGDEQYF
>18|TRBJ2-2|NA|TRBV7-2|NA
TGTGCCAGCAGCTTTTGGTGGGCCACGGGAGATGGCACCGGGGAGCTGTTTTTT
CASSFWWATGDGTGELFF
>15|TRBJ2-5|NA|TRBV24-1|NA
TGTGCCACCAGTGATTTGACCGGGGGACGAGAGACCCAGTACTTC
CATSDLTGGRETQYF
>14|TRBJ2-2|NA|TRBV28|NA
TGTGCCAGCAGTTTCACAGTCTCCACCGGGGAGCTGTTTTTT
CASSFTVSTGELFF
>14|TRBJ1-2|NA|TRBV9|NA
TGTGCCAGCAATGTGAACAACGGGGTGGAAGGCTACACCTTC
CASNVNNGVEGYTF
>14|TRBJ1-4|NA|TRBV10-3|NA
TGTGCCATCAGTGAGGAGGGGGTCAGCGTAAAACTGTTTTTT
CAISEEGVSVKLFF
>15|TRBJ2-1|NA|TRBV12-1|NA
TGTGCCAGCAGCTTTGCCGCCAGGGGGCAGAATGAGCAGTTCTTC
CASSFAARGQNEQFF
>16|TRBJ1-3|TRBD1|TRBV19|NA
TGTGCCAGTAGGCCGGGACAGGGATTCTCTGGAAACACCATATATTTT
CASRPGQGFSGNTIYF
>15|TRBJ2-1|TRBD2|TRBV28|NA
TGTGCCAGCAGGCGGGGGGGAGTAGACTACAATGAGCAGTTCTTC
CASRRGGVDYNEQFF
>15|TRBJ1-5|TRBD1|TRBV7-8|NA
TGTGCCAGCAGCCGAGACAGGGGATACAATCAGCCCCAGCATTTT
CASSRDRGYNQPQHF
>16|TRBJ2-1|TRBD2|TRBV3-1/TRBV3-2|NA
TGTGCCAGCAGCCCCGTAGCGGGTAGCTCCTACAATGAGCAGTTCTTC
CASSPVAGSSYNEQFF
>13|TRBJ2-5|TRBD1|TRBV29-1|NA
TGCAGCGTTGACCCAGGGGGCCTGGAGACCCAGTACTTC
CSVDPGGLETQYF
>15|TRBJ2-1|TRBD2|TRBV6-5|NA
TGTGCCAGCAGAATTAGCGGGAGCTCCTACAATGAGCAGTTCTTC
CASRISGSSYNEQFF
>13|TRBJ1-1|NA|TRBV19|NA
TGTGCCAGTAAGGGAGGGGACGTCTTTGAAGCTTTCTTT
CASKGGDVFEAFF
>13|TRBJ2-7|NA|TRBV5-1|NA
TGCGCCAGCAGCTTACAGGGTTCCTACGAGCAGTACTTC
CASSLQGSYEQYF
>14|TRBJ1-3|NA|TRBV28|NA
TGTGCCAGCGGACGGGGGGGGACTGGAAACACCATATATTTT
CASGRGGTGNTIYF
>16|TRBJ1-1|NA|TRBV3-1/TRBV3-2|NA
TGTGCCAGCAGCCAAGAAAGACAGACAAGGAACACTGAAGCTTTCTTT
CASSQERQTRNTEAFF
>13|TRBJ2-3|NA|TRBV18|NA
TGTGCCAGCTCACCTCAGGGCACAGATACGCAGTATTTT
CASSPQGTDTQYF
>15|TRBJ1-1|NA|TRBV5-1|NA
TGCGCCAGCACATCTAATCAACAGGGGAACACTGAAGCTTTCTTT
CASTSNQQGNTEAFF
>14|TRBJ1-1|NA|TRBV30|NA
TGTGCCTGGAGTCTCTGGACAGCAAACACTGAAGCTTTCTTT
CAWSLWTANTEAFF
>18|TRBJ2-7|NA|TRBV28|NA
TGTGCCAGCAGGGGGAACAGGGTCGATAGTATTTTTTTGAGCGAGCAGTACTTC
CASRGNRVDSIFLSEQYF
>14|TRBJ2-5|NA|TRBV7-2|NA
TGTGCCAGCAGCTTAGGTGGAGTACAAGAGACCCAGTACTTC
CASSLGGVQETQYF
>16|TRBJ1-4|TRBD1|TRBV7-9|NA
TGTGCCAGCAGCTTAGCGCGAGGGGGCCCTAATGAAAAACTGTTTTTT
CASSLARGGPNEKLFF
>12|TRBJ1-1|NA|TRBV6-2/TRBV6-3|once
TGTGCCAGCAGTTATGTGAAGAGTGAAGCTTTCTTT
CASSYVKSEAFF
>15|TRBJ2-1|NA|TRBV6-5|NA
TGTGCCAGCAGCCGTCAGGCGGGCCCCTACAATGAGCAGTTCTTC
CASSRQAGPYNEQFF